This T cell receptor beta chain originates from a study of cytomegalovirus exposure and HLA in healthy donors. Whole-study results and caveats: Researchers reported in a later analysis that common viral pathogens appeared linked to several top clusters.

From germline, CDR1 is MNHEY and CDR2 SMNVEV (reference sequence). Trimming cost V 6 bases and J 5 bases, with 10 bases left between them. The length of the CDR3 is 12 residues. About this clone: Its target is not known.

In the PCR, 60 Vbeta and 13 Jbeta primers were used. Here immunoSEQ multiplex PCR was the method, and the copy in TCRdb shows in-frame clones only, minus some. The sample records around 200,000 clones, around 86% being singletons. V and J are TRBV27 and TRBJ1-2, with D possibly being TRBD1 (6 bases). This TCR derives from a woman in her fifties or sixties in good health and CMV-seropositive. Sample: PBMCs. The CDR3 DNA follows: TGTGCCAGCAGAGGACAGACTTATGGCTACACCTTC. It specifies CASRGQTYGYTF.